The clone carrying this T cell receptor beta chain was seen once. This sample was included in a study of T cell responses to AZD1222 COVID-19 vaccine. Trimming pared 0 bases from V and 7 bases from J, leaving 13 bases between. The V gene's germline CDR1 is MNHEY and CDR2 SVGEGT. This CDR3 has 15 residues. Profiled with immunoSEQ multiplex PCR; TCRdb holds only in-frame clones, not every one. There are 130,000 to 150,000 clones in the sample; approximately 90% occur only once, and roughly 5.6% lies in the top ten. The V gene is TRBV6-2 or TRBV6-3, the J gene TRBJ2-1; TRBD2 might be the D (6 bases). This receptor was taken from an adult in good health. The sample consisted of peripheral blood, taken on day 0 of AZD1222 vaccination. CDR3 in DNA: TGTGCCAGCAGTTACTCGTTCGGGAGCAGGAATGAGCAGTTCTTC. It yields the protein CASSYSFGSRNEQFF.